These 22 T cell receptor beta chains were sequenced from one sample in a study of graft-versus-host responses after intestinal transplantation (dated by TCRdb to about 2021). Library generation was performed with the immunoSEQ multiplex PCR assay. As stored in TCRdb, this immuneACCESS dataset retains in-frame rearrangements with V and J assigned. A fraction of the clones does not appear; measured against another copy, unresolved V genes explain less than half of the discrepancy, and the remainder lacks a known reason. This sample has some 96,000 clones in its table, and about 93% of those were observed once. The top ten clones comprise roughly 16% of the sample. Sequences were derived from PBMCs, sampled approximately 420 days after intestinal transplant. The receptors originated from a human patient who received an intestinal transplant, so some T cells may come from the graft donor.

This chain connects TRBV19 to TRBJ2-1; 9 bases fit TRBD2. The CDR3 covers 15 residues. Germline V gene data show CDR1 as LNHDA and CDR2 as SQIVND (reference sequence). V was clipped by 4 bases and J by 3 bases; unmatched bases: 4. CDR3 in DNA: TGTGCCAGTAGTAATGGCGGGGGGGTCTACAATGAGCAGTTCTTC. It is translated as CASSNGGGVYNEQFF.

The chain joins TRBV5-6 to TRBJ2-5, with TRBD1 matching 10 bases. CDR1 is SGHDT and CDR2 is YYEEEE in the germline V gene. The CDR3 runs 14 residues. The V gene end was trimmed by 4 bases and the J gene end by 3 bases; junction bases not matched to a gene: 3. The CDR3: CASSPGTGEETQYF. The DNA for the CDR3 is TGTGCCAGCAGCCCGGGGACAGGGGAAGAGACCCAGTACTTC. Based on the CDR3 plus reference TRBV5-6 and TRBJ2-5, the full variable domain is DAGVTQSPTHLIKTRGQQVTLRCSPKSGHDTVSWYQQALGQGPQFIFQYYEEEERQRGNFPDRFSGHQFPNYSSELNVNALLLGDSALYLCASSPGTGEETQYFGPGTRLLVL.

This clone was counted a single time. The CDR3 reads CASSLLARDRGPTGELFF. Written as DNA, the CDR3 is TGTGCCAGCAGCTTGCTTGCCCGAGACAGGGGTCCCACCGGGGAGCTGTTTTTT. The genes are TRBV5-4 and TRBJ2-2; 8 bases line up with TRBD1. Trimming at V came to 1 base and at J to 4 bases, leaving 12 bases not matched to a gene. The CDR3 contains 18 residues. The germline CDR1 and CDR2 sequences are SGHNT and YYREEE (reference sequence).

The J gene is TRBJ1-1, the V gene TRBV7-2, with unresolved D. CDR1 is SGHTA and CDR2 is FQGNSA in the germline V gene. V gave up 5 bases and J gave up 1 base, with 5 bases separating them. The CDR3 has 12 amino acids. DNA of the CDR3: TGTGCCAGCAGCGGATGGAACACTGAAGCTTTCTTT. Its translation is CASSGWNTEAFF.

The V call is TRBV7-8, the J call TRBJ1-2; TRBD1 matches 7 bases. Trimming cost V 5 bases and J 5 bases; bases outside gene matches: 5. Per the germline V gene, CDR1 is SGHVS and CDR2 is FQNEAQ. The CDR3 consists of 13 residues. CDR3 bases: TGTGCCAGCAGCACCGGGACAGTATATGGCTACACCTTC. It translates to CASSTGTVYGYTF.

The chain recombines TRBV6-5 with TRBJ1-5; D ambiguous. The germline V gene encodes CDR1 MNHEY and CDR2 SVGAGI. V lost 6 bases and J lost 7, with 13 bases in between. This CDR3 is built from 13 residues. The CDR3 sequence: CASRADGGQPQHF. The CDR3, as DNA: TGTGCCAGCAGGGCGGATGGCGGGCAGCCCCAGCATTTT.

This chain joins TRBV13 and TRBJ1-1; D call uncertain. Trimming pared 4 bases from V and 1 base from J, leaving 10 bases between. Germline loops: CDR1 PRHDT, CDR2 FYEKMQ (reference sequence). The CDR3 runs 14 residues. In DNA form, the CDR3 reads TGTGCCAGCAGCTCTAGCGTAGCGAACACTGAAGCTTTCTTT. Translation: CASSSSVANTEAFF. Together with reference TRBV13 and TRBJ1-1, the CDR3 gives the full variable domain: AAGVIQSPRHLIKEKRETATLKCYPIPRHDTVYWYQQGPGQDPQFLISFYEKMQSDKGSIPDRFSAQQFSDYHSELNMSSLELGDSALYFCASSSSVANTEAFFGQGTRLTVV.

For the CDR3, the DNA is TGTGCCAGTACCCCCCGGGACACCGGGGAGCTGTTTTTT. Its protein product is CASTPRDTGELFF. This chain joins TRBV19 and TRBJ2-2, with D hard to call. Germline V gives CDR1 LNHDA, CDR2 SQIVND (reference sequence). The CDR3 consists of 13 residues. V was pared by 7 bases and J by 3 bases, with 9 bases between.

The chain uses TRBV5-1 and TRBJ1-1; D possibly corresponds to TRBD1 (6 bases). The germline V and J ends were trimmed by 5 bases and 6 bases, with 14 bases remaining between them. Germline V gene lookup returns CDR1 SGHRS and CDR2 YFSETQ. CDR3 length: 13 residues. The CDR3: CASRPGDPSEAFF. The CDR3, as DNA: TGCGCCAGCAGGCCAGGGGACCCATCTGAAGCTTTCTTT.

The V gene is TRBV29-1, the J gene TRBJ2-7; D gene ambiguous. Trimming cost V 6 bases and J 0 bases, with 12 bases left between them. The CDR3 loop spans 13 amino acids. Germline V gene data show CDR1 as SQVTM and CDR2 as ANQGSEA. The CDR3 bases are TGCAGCGTAAGGTTCCCGAGCTCCTACGAGCAGTACTTC. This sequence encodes CSVRFPSSYEQYF.

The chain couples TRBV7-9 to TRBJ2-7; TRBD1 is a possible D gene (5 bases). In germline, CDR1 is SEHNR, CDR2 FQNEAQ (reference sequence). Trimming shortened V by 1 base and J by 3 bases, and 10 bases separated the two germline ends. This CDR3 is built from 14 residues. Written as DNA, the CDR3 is TGTGCCAGCAGCTTAGGACAGCTGAACTACGAGCAGTACTTC. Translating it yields CASSLGQLNYEQYF.

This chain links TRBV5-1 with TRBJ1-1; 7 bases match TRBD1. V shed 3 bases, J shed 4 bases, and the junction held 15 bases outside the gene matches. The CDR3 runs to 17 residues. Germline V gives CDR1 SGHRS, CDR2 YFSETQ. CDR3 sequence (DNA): TGCGCCAGCAGCTCTGCCCCACAGGGGTTTGCGGCCACTGAAGCTTTCTTT. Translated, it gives CASSSAPQGFAATEAFF.

CDR3 DNA sequence: TGCGCCAGCAGGCCCCTAGAAGACAGGGGGTCTGAAAAACTGTTTTTT. Amino acids: CASRPLEDRGSEKLFF. The chain uses TRBV5-1 and TRBJ1-4, with TRBD1 identical over 9 bases. The CDR3 loop spans 16 amino acids. Trimming removed 5 bases from V and 7 bases from J; junction bases left unmatched: 12. CDR1 is SGHRS and CDR2 is YFSETQ in the germline V gene.

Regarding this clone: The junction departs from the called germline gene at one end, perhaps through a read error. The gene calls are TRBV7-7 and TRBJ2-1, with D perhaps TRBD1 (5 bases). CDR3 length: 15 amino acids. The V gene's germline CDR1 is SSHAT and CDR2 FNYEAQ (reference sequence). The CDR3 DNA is TGTGCTAGCAGCTTAGGGGTACGGGCTACGGATGAGCAGTTCTTC. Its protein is CASSLGVRATDEQFF.

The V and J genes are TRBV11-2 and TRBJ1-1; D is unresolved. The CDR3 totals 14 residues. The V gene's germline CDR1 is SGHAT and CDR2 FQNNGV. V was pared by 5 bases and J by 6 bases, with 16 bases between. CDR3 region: CASSAAARGAEAFF. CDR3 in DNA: TGTGCCAGCAGCGCGGCAGCCCGCGGCGCTGAAGCTTTCTTT.

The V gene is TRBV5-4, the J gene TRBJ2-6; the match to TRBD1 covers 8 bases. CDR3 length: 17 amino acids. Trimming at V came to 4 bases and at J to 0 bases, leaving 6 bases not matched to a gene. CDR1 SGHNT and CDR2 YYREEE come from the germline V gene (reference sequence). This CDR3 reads CASSGGQAPSGANVLTF. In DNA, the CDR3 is TGTGCCAGCAGCGGGGGACAGGCACCCTCTGGGGCCAACGTCCTGACTTTC.

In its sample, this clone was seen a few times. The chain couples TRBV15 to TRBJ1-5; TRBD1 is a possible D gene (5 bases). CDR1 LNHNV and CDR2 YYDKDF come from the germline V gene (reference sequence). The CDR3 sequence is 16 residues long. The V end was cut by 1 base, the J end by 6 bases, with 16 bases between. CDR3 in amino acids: CATSRGAQGGSQPQHF. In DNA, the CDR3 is TGTGCCACCAGCAGAGGGGCCCAGGGTGGGTCTCAGCCCCAGCATTTT.

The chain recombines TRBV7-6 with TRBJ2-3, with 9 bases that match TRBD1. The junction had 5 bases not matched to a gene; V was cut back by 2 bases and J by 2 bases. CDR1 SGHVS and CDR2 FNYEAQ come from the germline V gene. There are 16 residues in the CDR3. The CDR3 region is CASSLRTGEFTDTQYF. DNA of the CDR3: TGTGCCAGCAGCTTACGGACAGGGGAATTCACAGATACGCAGTATTTT.

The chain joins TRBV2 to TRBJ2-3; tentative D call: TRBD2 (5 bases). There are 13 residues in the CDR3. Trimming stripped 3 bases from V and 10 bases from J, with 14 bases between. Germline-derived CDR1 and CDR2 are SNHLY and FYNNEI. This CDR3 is CASSDLLLGAQYF. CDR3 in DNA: TGTGCCAGCAGTGATTTGCTACTCGGGGCGCAGTATTTT.

The CDR3, as DNA: TGTGCCACCAGCAGAGAAGGGGGTTTAGGAGGCAATCAGCCCCAGCATTTT. Translated, it gives CATSREGGLGGNQPQHF. The V call is TRBV15, the J call TRBJ1-5; D possibly corresponds to TRBD1 (6 bases). The CDR3 has 17 residues. Deletions cut 0 bases from V and 2 bases from J, with 14 bases between. Germline CDR1 reads LNHNV; CDR2 reads YYDKDF (reference sequence).

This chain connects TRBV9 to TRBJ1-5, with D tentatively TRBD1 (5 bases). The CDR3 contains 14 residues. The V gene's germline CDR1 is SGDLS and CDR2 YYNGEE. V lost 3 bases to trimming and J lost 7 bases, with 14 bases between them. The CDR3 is CASSGDSFGQPQHF. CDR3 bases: TGTGCCAGCAGCGGAGACAGCTTCGGGCAGCCCCAGCATTTT.

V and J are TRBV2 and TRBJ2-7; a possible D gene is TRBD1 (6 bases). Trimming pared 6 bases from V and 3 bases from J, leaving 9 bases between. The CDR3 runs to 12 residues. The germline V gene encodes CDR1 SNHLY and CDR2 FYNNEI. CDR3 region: CASSGQYYEQYF. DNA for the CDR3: TGTGCCAGCAGCGGACAGTACTACGAGCAGTACTTC.